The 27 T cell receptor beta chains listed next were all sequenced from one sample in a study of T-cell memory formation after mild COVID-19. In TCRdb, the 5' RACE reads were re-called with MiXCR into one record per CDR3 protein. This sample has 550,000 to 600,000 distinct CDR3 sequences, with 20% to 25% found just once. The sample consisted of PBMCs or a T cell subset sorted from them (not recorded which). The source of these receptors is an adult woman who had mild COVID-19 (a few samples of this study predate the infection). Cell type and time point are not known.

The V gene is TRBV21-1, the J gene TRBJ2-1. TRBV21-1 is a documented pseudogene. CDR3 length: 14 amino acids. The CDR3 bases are TGTGCCAGCAGCAGCGGCTTCAGGACAACTGAGCAGTTCTTC. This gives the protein CASSSGFRTTEQFF.

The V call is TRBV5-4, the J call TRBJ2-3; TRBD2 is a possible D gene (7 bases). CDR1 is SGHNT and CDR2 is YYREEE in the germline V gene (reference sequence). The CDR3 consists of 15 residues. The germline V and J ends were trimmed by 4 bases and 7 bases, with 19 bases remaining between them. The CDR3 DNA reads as TGTGCCAGCAGCGGTGCGGGGGCAGCTTGGAATACGCAGTATTTT. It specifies CASSGAGAAWNTQYF.

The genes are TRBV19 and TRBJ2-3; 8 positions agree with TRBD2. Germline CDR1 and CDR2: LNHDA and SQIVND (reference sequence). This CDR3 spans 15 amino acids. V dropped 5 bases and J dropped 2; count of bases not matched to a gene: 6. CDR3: CASSFVAGTTDTQYF. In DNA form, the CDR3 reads TGTGCCAGTAGTTTCGTAGCGGGAACCACAGATACGCAGTATTTT.

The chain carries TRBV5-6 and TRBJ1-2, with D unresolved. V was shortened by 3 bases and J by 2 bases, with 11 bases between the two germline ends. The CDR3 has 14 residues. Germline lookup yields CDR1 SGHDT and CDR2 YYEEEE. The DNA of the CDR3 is TGTGCCAGCAGCTGGTGGGGTGACAACTATGGCTACACCTTC. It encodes CASSWWGDNYGYTF.

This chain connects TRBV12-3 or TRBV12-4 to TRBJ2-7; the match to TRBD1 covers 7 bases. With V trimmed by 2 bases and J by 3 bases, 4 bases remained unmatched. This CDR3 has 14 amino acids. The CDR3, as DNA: TGTGCCAGCAGTTTAAGGACAGGACTCTACGAGCAGTACTTC. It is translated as CASSLRTGLYEQYF.

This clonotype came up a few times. The CDR3 is CASSVGRSNQPQHF. Here the CDR3 DNA reads TGTGCCAGTAGTGTGGGTCGAAGCAATCAGCCCCAGCATTTT. The chain has TRBV19 and TRBJ1-5; D not certain. The CDR3 has 14 amino acids. Germline V gene sequence: CDR1 LNHDA, CDR2 SQIVND (reference sequence). Between the trimmed V and J ends, which lost 5 bases and 1 base, there was a span of 9 bases.

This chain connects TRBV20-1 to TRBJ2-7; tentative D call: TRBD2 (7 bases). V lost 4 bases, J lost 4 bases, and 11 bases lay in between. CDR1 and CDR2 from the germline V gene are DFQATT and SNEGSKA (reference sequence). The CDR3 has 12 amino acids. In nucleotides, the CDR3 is TGCAGTGCTACCGGGGGGCCGTACGAGCAGTACTTC. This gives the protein CSATGGPYEQYF.

CDR3 residues: CASSLTAGEYNEQFF. Written as DNA, the CDR3 is TGTGCCAGCAGCTTAACGGCGGGGGAGTACAATGAGCAGTTCTTC. This chain links TRBV7-3 with TRBJ2-1; 7 bases are shared with TRBD2. The CDR3 contains 15 residues. Germline-derived CDR1 and CDR2 are SGHTA and FQGTGA. V trimming: 0 bases; J trimming: 4 bases; junction bases outside the gene matches: 3. The full variable domain, its missing parts supplied by reference TRBV7-3 and TRBJ2-1, is GAGVSQTPSNKVTEKGKYVELRCDPISGHTALYWYRQSLGQGPEFLIYFQGTGAADDSGLPNDRFFAVRPEGSVSTLKIQRTERGDSAVYLCASSLTAGEYNEQFFGPGTRLTVL.

CDR3 nucleotides: TGTGCCTGGAGTGTAATGACTAGCGGGAGCGGTCGAGGCTACGAGCAGTACTTC. Protein product: CAWSVMTSGSGRGYEQYF. The V call is TRBV30, the J call TRBJ2-7, with 12 positions matching TRBD2. CDR3 length: 18 amino acids. CDR1 is GTSNPN and CDR2 is SVGIG in the germline V gene (reference sequence). The ends lost 0 bases at V and 3 bases at J; junction bases unmatched: 12.

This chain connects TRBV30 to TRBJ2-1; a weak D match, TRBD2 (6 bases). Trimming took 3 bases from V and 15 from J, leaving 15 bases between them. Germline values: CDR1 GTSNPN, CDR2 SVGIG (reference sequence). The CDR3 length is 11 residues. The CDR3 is CAWSGGGNSFF. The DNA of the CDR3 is TGTGCCTGGAGCGGTGGGGGGAATTCGTTCTTC.

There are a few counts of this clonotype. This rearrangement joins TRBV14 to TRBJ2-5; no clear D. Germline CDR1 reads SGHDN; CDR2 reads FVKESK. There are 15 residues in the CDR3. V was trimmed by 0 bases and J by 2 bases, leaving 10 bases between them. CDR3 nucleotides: TGTGCCAGCAGCCAAGAAGGGTATACTCAAGAGACCCAGTACTTC. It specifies CASSQEGYTQETQYF.

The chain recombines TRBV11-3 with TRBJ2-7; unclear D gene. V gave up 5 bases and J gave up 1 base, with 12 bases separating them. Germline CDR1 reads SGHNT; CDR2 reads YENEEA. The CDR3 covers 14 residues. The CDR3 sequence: CASSPGLISYEQYF. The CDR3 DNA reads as TGTGCCAGCAGCCCCGGCTTAATTTCCTACGAGCAGTACTTC.

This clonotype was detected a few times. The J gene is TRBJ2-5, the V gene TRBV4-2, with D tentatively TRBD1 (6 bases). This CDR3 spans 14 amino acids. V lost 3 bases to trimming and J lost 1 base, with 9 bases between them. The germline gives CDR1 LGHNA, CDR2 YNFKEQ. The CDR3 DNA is TGTGCCAGCAGCCATGGGGGCCCCCAAGAGACCCAGTACTTC. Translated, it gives CASSHGGPQETQYF.

CDR3 nucleotide sequence: TGTGCCAGCTCTGGAGGGGGCCACGAGCAGTACTTC. Protein: CASSGGGHEQYF. The V and J genes are TRBV5-6 and TRBJ2-7; D might be TRBD1 (7 bases). The CDR3 totals 12 residues. Trimming pared 7 bases from V and 5 bases from J, leaving 13 bases between. Per germline, CDR1 SGHDT and CDR2 YYEEEE.

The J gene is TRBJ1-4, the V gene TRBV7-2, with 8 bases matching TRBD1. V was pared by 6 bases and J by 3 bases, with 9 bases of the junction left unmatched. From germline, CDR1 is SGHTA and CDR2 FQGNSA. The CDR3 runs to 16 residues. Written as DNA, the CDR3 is TGTGCCAGCAGACTTCAGGGGGCGCATTCTAATGAAAAACTGTTTTTT. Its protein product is CASRLQGAHSNEKLFF.

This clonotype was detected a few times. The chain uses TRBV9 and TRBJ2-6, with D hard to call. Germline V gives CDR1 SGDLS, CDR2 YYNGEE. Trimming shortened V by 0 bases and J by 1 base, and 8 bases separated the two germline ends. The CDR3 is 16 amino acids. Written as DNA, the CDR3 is TGTGCCAGCAGCGTAGGTCGGGCTTCTGGGGCCAACGTCCTGACTTTC. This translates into CASSVGRASGANVLTF.

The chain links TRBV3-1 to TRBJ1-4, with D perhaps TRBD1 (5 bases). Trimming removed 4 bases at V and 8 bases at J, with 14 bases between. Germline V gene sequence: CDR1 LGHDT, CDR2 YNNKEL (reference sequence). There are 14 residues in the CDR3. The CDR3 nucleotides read TGTGCCAGCAGCCCAGGGTGGGGTGGAGAAAAACTGTTTTTT. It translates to CASSPGWGGEKLFF.

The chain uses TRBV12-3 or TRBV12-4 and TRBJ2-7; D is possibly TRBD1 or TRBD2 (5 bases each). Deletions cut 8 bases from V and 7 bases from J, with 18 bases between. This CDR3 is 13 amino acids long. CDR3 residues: CASVHGGMGEQYF. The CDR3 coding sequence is TGTGCCAGCGTTCATGGGGGAATGGGGGAGCAGTACTTC.

In DNA, the CDR3 is TGCAGTGCTAGCGGGGGGGTCACAGATACGCAGTATTTT. Translated, it gives CSASGGVTDTQYF. V and J are TRBV20-1 and TRBJ2-3; TRBD2 agrees at 8 bases. The V gene's germline CDR1 is DFQATT and CDR2 SNEGSKA (reference sequence). The V gene end was trimmed by 3 bases and the J gene end by 2 bases; junction bases not matched to a gene: 1. The CDR3 is made up of 13 amino acids.

The CDR3 loop reads CSARGLAPTYNEQFF. The CDR3 nucleotides are TGCAGTGCTAGAGGACTAGCGCCGACCTACAATGAGCAGTTCTTC. This chain joins TRBV20-1 and TRBJ2-1, with TRBD2 matching 8 bases. There are 15 residues in the CDR3. Trimming at V came to 1 base and at J to 2 bases, leaving 4 bases not matched to a gene. Germline V gene lookup returns CDR1 DFQATT and CDR2 SNEGSKA (reference sequence).

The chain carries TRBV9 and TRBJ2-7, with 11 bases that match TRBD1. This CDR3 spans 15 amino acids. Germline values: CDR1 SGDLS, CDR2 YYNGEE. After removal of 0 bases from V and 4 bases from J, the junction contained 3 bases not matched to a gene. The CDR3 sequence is CASSVGGQGAYEQYF. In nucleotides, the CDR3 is TGTGCCAGCAGCGTAGGTGGACAGGGGGCATACGAGCAGTACTTC.

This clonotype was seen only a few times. CDR3 in amino acids: CASSADRVNTEAFF. The CDR3 bases are TGTGCCAGCAGCGCTGACAGGGTGAACACTGAAGCTTTCTTT. The chain recombines TRBV7-9 with TRBJ1-1; 7 bases are a match to TRBD1. V dropped 5 bases and J dropped 0; count of bases not matched to a gene: 3. Germline CDR1 reads SEHNR; CDR2 reads FQNEAQ (reference sequence). The CDR3 has 14 amino acids.

The CDR3 region has the DNA TGCAGTGCTAGAAGGCGGTCGACTAGCACAGATACGCAGTATTTT. This translates into CSARRRSTSTDTQYF. The chain recombines TRBV20-1 with TRBJ2-3; D not resolved. This CDR3 contains 15 residues. CDR1 is DFQATT and CDR2 is SNEGSKA in the germline V gene (reference sequence). The V and J ends lost 2 bases and 0 bases respectively, with 12 bases between them.

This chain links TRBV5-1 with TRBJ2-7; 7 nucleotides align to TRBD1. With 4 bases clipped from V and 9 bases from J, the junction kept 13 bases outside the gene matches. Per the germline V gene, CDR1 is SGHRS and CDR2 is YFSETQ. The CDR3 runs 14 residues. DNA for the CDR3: TGCGCCAGCAGCCCGGACAGGACCTACGTTGTGCAGTACTTC. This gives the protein CASSPDRTYVVQYF.

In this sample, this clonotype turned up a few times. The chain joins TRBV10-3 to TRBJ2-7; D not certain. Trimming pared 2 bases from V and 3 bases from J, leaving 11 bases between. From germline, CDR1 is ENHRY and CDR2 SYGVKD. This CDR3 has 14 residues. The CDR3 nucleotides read TGTGCCATCAGTGAGGAGGCAGAGAACTACGAGCAGTACTTC. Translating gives CAISEEAENYEQYF.

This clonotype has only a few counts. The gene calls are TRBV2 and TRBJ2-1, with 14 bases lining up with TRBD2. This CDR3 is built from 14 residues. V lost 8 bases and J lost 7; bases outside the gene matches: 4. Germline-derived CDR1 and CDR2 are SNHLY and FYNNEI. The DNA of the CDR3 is TGTGCCAGCGGGACTAGCGGGAGTATAAATGAGCAGTTCTTC. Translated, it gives CASGTSGSINEQFF.

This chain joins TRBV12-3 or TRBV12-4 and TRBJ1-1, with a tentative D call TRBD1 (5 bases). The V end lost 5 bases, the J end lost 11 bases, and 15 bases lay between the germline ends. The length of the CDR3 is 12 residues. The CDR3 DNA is TGTGCCAGCAGTCCTCGAGGGGCGACGGCTTTCTTT. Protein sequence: CASSPRGATAFF.